These 18 T cell receptor beta chains came from one sample sequenced in a study of tissue T cells after allogeneic stem cell transplantation (dated by TCRdb to the early 2020s). Library method: the immunoSEQ multiplex PCR assay. TCRdb's version of the immuneACCESS table is confined to in-frame rearrangements and falls short of the full clone set. An unresolved V gene accounts for under half of the shortfall where checked; the remainder is of unknown origin. In all, the sample holds around 7,500 clones, and roughly half of those were seen once. The ten largest clonotypes hold around 4.2% of the sample. What the time point label conveys for this sample: mouse harvest day 7 after allogeneic transplant. Mouse grafts combined 10^7 T-cell-depleted bone marrow cells with 10^6 splenic CD5+ T cells, given via tail vein injection. The sequenced sample was gut tissue. Every receptor here comes from a female BALB/c mouse given C57BL/6 T cells with graft-versus-host disease after an allogeneic hematopoietic cell transplant.

About this clone: A much larger clonotype is one base distant, so this may be a read error. Each gene name is a mouse one. The read ends 1 residue before the CDR3 terminus; that terminus is restored from the germline J gene. In the same sample, other DNA sequences code for this CDR3. The chain uses TRBV13-1 and TRBJ2-1; TRBD2 matches at 8 bases. CDR1 is NSHNY and CDR2 is SYGAGN in the germline V gene. The CDR3 runs 15 residues. CDR3 bases read: TGTGCCAGCAGTGGCGGGACTGGAAACTATGCTGAACAGTTC. This encodes CASSGGTGNYAEQF. The full CDR3 protein is CASSGGTGNYAEQFF.

Concerning this clone: Gene names and germline match the mouse. The read comes to an end 1 residue before the CDR3 does, leaving the germline J gene to fill in the end. V is TRBV20 and J is TRBJ2-7; the D call may be TRBD1 or TRBD2 (5 bases each). V dropped 6 bases and J dropped 1 base, with 10 bases sitting between them. The CDR3 runs to 12 residues. Germline CDR1 is GFQATS and CDR2 is STVNSAI. The part of the CDR3 DNA that was read is TGTGGTGCACCGGGACCGTCCTATGAACAGTAC. Amino acids: CGAPGPSYEQY. The CDR3 in its entirety is CGAPGPSYEQYF. Filled out from reference TRBV20 and TRBJ2-7, the complete variable domain reads GALVYQYPRRTICKSGTSMRMECQAVGFQATSVAWYRQSPQKTFELIALSTVNSAIKYEQNFTQEKFPISHPNLSFSSMTVLNAYLEDRGLYLCGAPGPSYEQYFGPGTRLTVL.

Points on this clone: Mouse germline and gene names are used. Read data end 1 residue before the CDR3 end; the end is taken from the germline J gene. The V gene is TRBV12-1, the J gene TRBJ2-7; 9 bases are a match to TRBD2. This CDR3 has 14 residues. V dropped 0 bases and J dropped 3; count of bases not matched to a gene: 2. From germline, CDR1 is SGHSN and CDR2 HYEKVE. The CDR3 region is CASSLWGGFYEQYF. The sequenced part of the CDR3 DNA is TGTGCCAGCTCTCTCTGGGGGGGCTTCTATGAACAGTAC.

By sample share, this clone is medium-sized. Gene names and germline match the mouse. The read is 1 residue too short to cover the CDR3 end, so that end is filled in from the germline J gene. The chain links TRBV26 to TRBJ1-3; 8 bases fit TRBD1. Germline CDR1 reads KGHPV; CDR2 reads FQNQEV (reference sequence). The CDR3 is made up of 14 amino acids. Trimming removed 2 bases from V and 4 bases from J; junction bases left unmatched: 1. CDR3 amino acids: CASSLTGGGNTLYF. The part of the CDR3 DNA that was read is TGTGCCAGCAGTCTGACAGGGGGAGGAAATACGCTCTAT.

Regarding this clone: Mouse gene names apply. The observed sequence ends 1 residue before the CDR3 terminus, with the missing tail filled in from the germline J gene. The rearrangement joins TRBV23 to TRBJ2-5; TRBD2 is the table's D call, not checked against the DNA. The CDR3 totals 14 residues. CDR1 is KGHTA and CDR2 is FQNQQP in the germline V gene. The part of the CDR3 DNA that was read is TGCTCCAGCAGTCAATCGACTGGGGGAGACACCCAGTAC. Encoded protein: CSSSQSTGGDTQY. The complete CDR3 sequence is CSSSQSTGGDTQYF.

Note on this clone: The gene names here belong to mouse. Read coverage stops 1 residue before the CDR3 terminus; the germline J gene supplies the remainder. This chain uses TRBV3 with TRBJ2-2, with 8 nucleotides matching TRBD2. The J segment lost 4 bases and the V segment lost 3 bases, leaving 4 bases of the junction unmatched. This CDR3 is 15 amino acids long. The germline CDR1 and CDR2 sequences are SNHLY and FYNGKV (reference sequence). The chain's CDR3 is CASSLGGRGTGQLYF. The CDR3 DNA, read in part, is TGTGCCAGCAGCTTGGGGGGGCGCGGCACCGGGCAGCTCTAC.

About this clone: Mouse germline and gene names are used. The read terminates 1 residue before the CDR3 end, so the remaining end is supplied by the germline J gene. The rearrangement links TRBV5 to TRBJ2-1; no definite D call. V was pared by 4 bases and J by 3 bases, with 4 bases between. Germline V lookup: CDR1 LGHNA, CDR2 YNLKQL (reference sequence). The CDR3 covers 12 residues. The CDR3 DNA, read in part, is TGTGCCAGCAGCCCCGGCTATGCTGAGCAGTTC. Its translation: CASSPGYAEQF. The CDR3 as a whole reads CASSPGYAEQFF.

Concerning this clone: Genes here carry mouse names. The read gets to within 1 residue of the CDR3 end, and the germline J gene fills in the rest. The V and J genes are TRBV26 and TRBJ2-3; no reliable D call. Trimming cost V 0 bases and J 1 base, with 2 bases left between them. This CDR3 spans 13 amino acids. CDR1 is KGHPV, CDR2 FQNQEV, per germline (reference sequence). The CDR3 spells CASSLSGAETLYF. The sequenced CDR3 bases are TGTGCCAGCAGTCTGTCTGGTGCAGAAACGCTGTAT.

As concerns this clone: Each gene name is a mouse one. The DNA ends 1 residue before the CDR3 does, and the rest of the CDR3 is filled in from the germline J gene. This rearrangement joins TRBV12-2 to TRBJ2-4; weak D call: TRBD1 (5 bases). The CDR3 spans 11 residues. Germline assignment: CDR1 SGHLS and CDR2 HYDKME. V lost 2 bases and J lost 6, with 5 bases in between. The CDR3 sequence is CASSPGNTLYF. The DNA read from the CDR3 is TGTGCCAGCTCTCCAGGGAACACCTTGTAC. The variable domain in full, completed from reference TRBV12-2 and TRBJ2-4, reads NSGVVQSPRYIIKGKGERSILKCIPISGHLSVAWYQQTQGQELKFFIQHYDKMERDKGNLPSRFSVQQFDDYHSEMNMSALELEDSAVYFCASSPGNTLYFGAGTRLSVL.

About this clone itself: Mouse gene names and germline throughout. Sequencing ends 1 residue short of the CDR3 end; the germline J gene provides the rest. V usage is TRBV26 and J usage is TRBJ2-1; D unresolved. The germline gives CDR1 KGHPV, CDR2 FQNQEV (reference sequence). Trimming removed 3 bases from V and 0 bases from J, with 3 bases in between. This CDR3 contains 13 residues. The CDR3 DNA, read in part, is TGTGCCAGCAGTCTCGCTAACTATGCTGAGCAGTTC. Amino acid sequence: CASSLANYAEQF. The full-length CDR3 reads as CASSLANYAEQFF.

As for this clone: Mouse gene names and germline throughout. The CDR3 end falls 1 residue outside the read, so it is completed with the germline J gene. The J gene is TRBJ1-3, the V gene TRBV26, with TRBD1 identical over 7 bases. J was trimmed by 3 bases and V by 7 bases; bases with no gene match: 6. The CDR3 covers 14 residues. Looked up from germline, CDR1 is KGHPV and CDR2 is FQNQEV (reference sequence). The CDR3 bases that were read are TGTGCCAGCACCCCGGGACAGAGTGGAAATACGCTCTAT. Its translation: CASTPGQSGNTLY. In full, the CDR3 is CASTPGQSGNTLYF. Variable domain in full (rest from reference TRBV26 and TRBJ1-3): NSKVIQTPRYLVKGQGQKAKMRCIPEKGHPVVFWYQQNKNNEFKFLINFQNQEVLQQIDMTEKRFSAECPSNSPCSLEIQSSEAGDSALYLCASTPGQSGNTLYFGEGSRLIVV.

This clone was found a few times. The gene names here belong to mouse. The CDR3 end falls 1 residue outside the read, so it is completed with the germline J gene. The chain is built from TRBV26 and TRBJ1-2, with 7 bases lining up with TRBD1. The CDR3 covers 12 residues. Germline V CDR1 and CDR2: KGHPV, FQNQEV (reference sequence). V was clipped by 5 bases and J by 4 bases; unmatched bases: 1. CDR3 in amino acids: CASSYRGSDYTF. CDR3 bases read: TGTGCCAGCAGTTACAGGGGCTCCGACTACACC. The whole variable domain, filled in from reference TRBV26 and TRBJ1-2, reads NSKVIQTPRYLVKGQGQKAKMRCIPEKGHPVVFWYQQNKNNEFKFLINFQNQEVLQQIDMTEKRFSAECPSNSPCSLEIQSSEAGDSALYLCASSYRGSDYTFGSGTRLLVI.

Notes on this clone: Genes and germline are mouse. The read terminates 1 residue ahead of where the CDR3 ends, so the germline J gene completes it. This chain joins TRBV23 and TRBJ2-1; the table's D gene call, TRBD2, was not cross checked with the DNA. Germline V gene data show CDR1 as KGHTA and CDR2 as FQNQQP. CDR3 length: 15 amino acids. The CDR3 DNA, read in part, is TGCTCCAGCAGTCAATCTGGGGGGGGCTATGCTGAGCAGTTC. This codes for CSSSQSGGGYAEQF. The full CDR3 sequence reads CSSSQSGGGYAEQFF. Combining the CDR3 with reference TRBV23 and TRBJ2-1 gives the whole variable domain DAAVTQKPRYLIKMKGQEAEMKCIPEKGHTAVFWYQQKQSKELKFLIYFQNQQPLDQIDMVKERFSAVCPSSSLCSLGIRTCEAEDSALYLCSSSQSGGGYAEQFFGPGTRLTVL.

This clone was recorded a few times. Gene names follow the mouse nomenclature. The read gets to within 1 residue of the CDR3 end, and the germline J gene fills in the rest. The J gene is TRBJ2-7, the V gene TRBV29, with D unclear. This CDR3 has 13 residues. Germline values: CDR1 MSHET, CDR2 SYDVDS. Deletions cut 3 bases from V and 0 bases from J, with 6 bases between. The covered CDR3 bases are TGTGCTAGCAGTTTGAGGAGCTCCTATGAACAGTAC. Protein product: CASSLRSSYEQY. The whole CDR3 sequence is CASSLRSSYEQYF.

This clone has only a few counts. All gene names here are mouse names. CDR3 loop: CASSLDWGGAETLYF. The CDR3 bases that were read are TGTGCCAGCAGTCTGGACTGGGGGGGTGCAGAAACGCTGTAT. The chain employs TRBV26 and TRBJ2-3; TRBD2 agrees at 10 bases. The CDR3 end lies 1 residue beyond the end of the read and is filled in from the germline J gene. The V gene's germline CDR1 is KGHPV and CDR2 FQNQEV (reference sequence). This CDR3 is 15 amino acids long. Trimming cost V 2 bases and J 1 base; bases outside gene matches: 0. Based on the CDR3 plus reference TRBV26 and TRBJ2-3, the full variable domain is NSKVIQTPRYLVKGQGQKAKMRCIPEKGHPVVFWYQQNKNNEFKFLINFQNQEVLQQIDMTEKRFSAECPSNSPCSLEIQSSEAGDSALYLCASSLDWGGAETLYFGSGTRLTVL.

This clone turned up a few times. Gene names are the mouse ones. CDR3 DNA (partial): TGCTCCAGCACAGACAGGGGTAACGAAAGATTATTT. Protein sequence: CSSTDRGNERLF. The whole CDR3 is CSSTDRGNERLFF. V and J are TRBV23 and TRBJ1-4; the table assigns TRBD1, which was not confirmed against the DNA. The CDR3 is cut off 1 residue early in the read; its end comes from the germline J gene. The CDR3 spans 13 residues. Germline lookup yields CDR1 KGHTA and CDR2 FQNQQP.

In regard to this clone: Genes and germline come from the mouse. The CDR3 is CASSLSPNERLFF. The covered CDR3 bases are TGTGCCAGCAGTCTCTCACCCAACGAAAGATTATTT. The chain has TRBV26 and TRBJ1-4; D is ambiguous. The read terminates 1 residue ahead of where the CDR3 ends, so the germline J gene completes it. Germline V gives CDR1 KGHPV, CDR2 FQNQEV (reference sequence). The germline V and J ends were trimmed by 3 bases and 3 bases, with 5 bases remaining between them. The CDR3 loop spans 13 amino acids.

Worth noting for this clone: Gene names refer to mouse genes. Sequencing ends 1 residue short of the CDR3 end; the germline J gene provides the rest. V and J are TRBV19 and TRBJ1-4; D gene ambiguous. Germline V gives CDR1 FNHDT, CDR2 SITEND (reference sequence). V was shortened by 1 base and J by 2 bases, with 6 bases between the two germline ends. The CDR3 contains 14 residues. CDR3 DNA (partial): TGTGCCAGCAGTATACCCAGGTCCAACGAAAGATTATTT. Translating gives CASSIPRSNERLF. The whole CDR3 sequence reads CASSIPRSNERLFF.